This T cell receptor (beta chain) was identified in a study of OX40 agonist ivuxolimab in advanced cancers. Study information: Across the patients, intravenous ivuxolimab was delivered every 2 weeks at 0.01 to 10 mg/kg. Cohort: 65% to 90% men, mean age about 60, aged roughly 23 to 79.

The CDR3 is 14 residues long. The germline V gene encodes CDR1 LNHDA and CDR2 SQIVND (reference sequence). V lost 5 bases and J lost 2; bases outside the gene matches: 5. Method: immunoSEQ multiplex PCR; TCRdb's copy keeps in-frame clones and lacks some. The table has approximately 31,000 clones, roughly nine tenths seen once; the top ten hold approximately 0.9%. Systemic immunosuppression or a history of autoimmune disease excluded patients. The sampling schedule covered blood at baseline, cycle 4 day 1, and cycle 7 day 1. The clonotype originates from an adult with an advanced solid tumor such as melanoma, head and neck, liver or kidney cancer. The rearrangement uses TRBV19 and TRBJ2-7; 8 bases align to TRBD1. The sequencing here drew on CD4+ or CD8+ T cells sorted from blood, taken in a trial of the OX40 agonist ivuxolimab. The CDR3 protein is CASSSGTGAYEQYF. Here the CDR3 DNA reads TGTGCCAGTAGTTCGGGGACAGGAGCCTACGAGCAGTACTTC.